The clone carrying this T cell receptor beta chain occurred many times. What it binds is not known. The data were obtained in a study of T cells after yellow fever vaccination. On the study more broadly: SMART-Seq v4 Ultra Low Input served to prepare low-cell-number fractions. The study's findings and limits: Relatively few clonotypes were ones that appeared in both CD4 and CD8 compartments. Post-booster repertoires again held most primary-vaccination clones (roughly 96% CD4, 75% to 90% CD8).

CDR3 length: 15 residues. V lost 5 bases, J lost 4 bases, and 17 bases lay in between. One entry per CDR3 protein results from TCRdb running MiXCR on the 5' RACE reads. This table has about 340,000 distinct CDR3 sequences, roughly an eighth appearing once. This rearrangement joins TRBV12-3 or TRBV12-4 to TRBJ1-1; weak D call: TRBD1 (6 bases). The origin of this receptor is a man between 18 and 29 years old who received the YFV17D yellow fever vaccine. The sequencing here drew on CD4+ T cells sorted from PBMCs, taken 15 days after the yellow fever booster vaccination. This CDR3 reads CASSRHRATGTEAFF. CDR3 bases: TGTGCCAGCAGTAGGCACAGGGCCACGGGCACTGAAGCTTTCTTT.